This is a list of T cell receptor beta chains from one sample in a study of CD8+ T cells in alopecia areata. Clones were read by immunoSEQ multiplex PCR, and TCRdb kept only the in-frame ones, dropping some. Here the sample spans roughly 92,000 clones, about two thirds being singletons. The material sequenced was CD8+ T cells sorted from blood, taken around week 46, from a patient treated with tofacitinib. These receptors all stem from a human donor with alopecia areata. Each CDR3 is given with its conserved first and last residue. D genes are given only for firm matches. Some rows mark clone size as missing; the rest say once, few, many or name a class of expanded clone.

clone size,CDR3 length,D gene,J gene,V gene,CDR3 DNA,CDR3 protein
NA,16,TRBD2,TRBJ2-3,TRBV5-1,TGCGCCAGCAGCTTACCTAGCGGGGGGGACACAGATACGCAGTATTTT,CASSLPSGGDTDTQYF
NA,17,NA,TRBJ2-1,TRBV19,TGTGCCAGTAGTATAGGGATCGGGAGCTCCTGGTACAATGAGCAGTTCTTC,CASSIGIGSSWYNEQFF
few,14,TRBD1,TRBJ1-1,TRBV5-6,TGTGCCAGCAGCTCCGTCGGACAGGGCTCTGAAGCTTTCTTT,CASSSVGQGSEAFF
NA,13,NA,TRBJ2-2,TRBV6-6,TGTGCCAGCACGACTGGGGGGATGGGGGAGCTGTTTTTT,CASTTGGMGELFF
NA,13,NA,TRBJ2-3,TRBV5-1,TGCGCCAGCAGATATTCTAGCACAGATACGCAGTATTTT,CASRYSSTDTQYF
NA,14,NA,TRBJ2-3,TRBV19,TGTGCCAGTAGTGCGGGACAGTACACAGATACGCAGTATTTT,CASSAGQYTDTQYF
NA,19,TRBD2,TRBJ2-1,TRBV2,TGTGCCAGCAGTGAAGGCATCGGGGTAGCGGGATCCGGAGGGAATGAGCAGTTCTTC,CASSEGIGVAGSGGNEQFF
NA,12,TRBD1,TRBJ1-2,TRBV19,TGTGCCAGTCAACAGGGGGCTAATGGCTACACCTTC,CASQQGANGYTF
once,14,TRBD2,TRBJ2-1,TRBV7-9,TGTGCCAGCAGCTCGGGACTAGCGGGGGATGAGCAGTTCTTC,CASSSGLAGDEQFF
NA,10,NA,TRBJ2-1,TRBV29-1,TGCAGCGTTGGCGGCAATGAGCAGTTCTTC,CSVGGNEQFF
NA,11,NA,TRBJ1-2,TRBV10-2,TGCGCCAGCAGACAGGGACCCGGCTACACCTTC,CASRQGPGYTF